This is a list of T cell receptor beta chains from one sample in a study of post-analysis software for immune sequencing data. TCRdb itself ran the PCR reads through MiXCR, one entry per CDR3 protein. This table has about 680,000 distinct CDR3 sequences, more than 50% appearing once. Input material: blood. These receptors all stem from a girl aged 2-10 years with multiple sclerosis. Each CDR3 is given without its conserved first and last residue.

>TRBV5-1
ASSLFSGWEQF
>TRBV7-2
ASSSVTLNERF
>TRBV29-1
SSQDRDNGYT
>TRBV10-1
ASSDSGTGHEQY
>TRBV5-1
ASTGERGLAKNIQY
>TRBV7-6
ASSLGGGWLGDEQY
>TRBV7-9
ASSFNDRLGTNEKLF
>TRBV7-9
ASSPRQGKIQETQY
>TRBV7-9
ASSLAYNSPLH
>TRBV10-3
AISADRDYGYT
>TRBV20-1
SALPLGGSSYEQY
>TRBV5-1
ASSLDQRQTQY
>TRBV11-2
ASSLDPRVGGMNTEAF
>TRBV5-1
ASSLFLGNTGELF
>TRBV4-3
ASSQVGGTYTEAF
>TRBV12-3/TRBV12-4
ASSTPSQPQH
>TRBV12-3/TRBV12-4
ASSKTGVDEQY
>TRBV6-6
ASSANEKLF
>TRBV6-5
ASTGTGGGEQF
>TRBV6-1
ASSFSPGTRSYEQY
>TRBV27
ASSSSPQGHYGYT
>TRBV4-3
ASSPHLDYGYT
>TRBV29-1
SARGTGLNTEAF
>TRBV7-9
ASSYEGAAYEQY
>TRBV5-1
ASGHQETQY
>TRBV6-2/TRBV6-3
ASSYSSPFSYNEQF
>TRBV12-3/TRBV12-4
ASSPNQSPGYGYT
>TRBV20-1
SALYPEYAEAF
>TRBV29-1
SVGQETYEQY
>TRBV30
AWSVLAGGPSNEQF
>TRBV27
ASSLSDRGYEQY
>TRBV11-2
ASSLVLGVDYRAQNIQY
>TRBV27
ASSPHHYRQEGYEQY
>TRBV5-1
ASSHGQGRGYT
>TRBV7-6
ASSFIRIRQPQH
>TRBV20-1
SARLSGANYEQY
>TRBV20-1
SAREGGGLLF
>TRBV4-2
ASSQGEGGDNEQF
>TRBV5-1
ASSFWSRTDDGANVLT
>TRBV5-1
ASSSDEDEQF
>TRBV12-3/TRBV12-4
ASSLGAGGEYNEQF
>TRBV7-9
ASSLGGQGAEGYT
>TRBV12-3/TRBV12-4
ASSPTTSGAQETQF
>TRBV7-2
ASSLGGTSGLTDTQY
>TRBV19
ALRGANTGELF
>TRBV29-1
SADGMSLSYNEQF
>TRBV6-2/TRBV6-3
ASSRDAVKEQF
>TRBV4-1
ASSPSESGNEQF
>TRBV6-2/TRBV6-3
ASSPPTTEAF
>TRBV12-3/TRBV12-4
ASSPGTGWGTQY
>TRBV20-1
SARGWGEITEAF
>TRBV12-3/TRBV12-4
ASSPLGTGFTDTQY
>TRBV27
ASSSLWTGGSYEQY
>TRBV29-1
SLTDKYTEAF
>TRBV6-2/TRBV6-3
ASSYSTGVEINEQF
>TRBV20-1
SAVPLGGAGLTDTQY
>TRBV11-2
ASSRGITSYNEQF
>TRBV28
ASSFNRQNTEAF
>TRBV7-9
ASAVDSVSSTDTQY